The clone carrying this T cell receptor beta chain was recorded at least ten times. Its antigen is not identified. From the 5' RACE reads, TCRdb called clonotypes with MiXCR, one entry per CDR3 protein. This sample carries approximately 9,200 distinct CDR3 sequences, 4% to 6% of them seen once, and the ten largest clones take 13% to 15%. Per germline, CDR1 SGHDN and CDR2 FVKESK. V lost 4 bases, J lost 3 bases, and 3 bases lay in between. The CDR3 sequence is 12 residues long. This sample is part of a study of spatial heterogeneity in lung cancer. Study findings and constraints: Counts of expanded alpha and beta TCRs within tumors tracked the tumor nonsynonymous mutation count.

As to time point: sample taken at primary tumor resection. The sequences come from lung tumor tissue, collected at surgery. This receptor was obtained from a female donor with early-stage non-small cell lung cancer. This sequence joins TRBV14 and TRBJ2-2; D uncertain. In DNA, the CDR3 is TGTGCCAGCAGCCGGCACACCGGGGAGCTGTTTTTT. This translates into CASSRHTGELFF.